This T cell receptor (beta chain) was profiled in a study of identical twins. CDR1 and CDR2 from the germline V gene are MNHEY and SVGAGI. V dropped 0 bases and J dropped 0 bases, with 9 bases sitting between them. CDR3 length: 16 amino acids. TCRdb recomputed calls from the 5' RACE reads with MiXCR, one row per CDR3 protein. The table shows 550,000 to 700,000 distinct CDR3 sequences, with 21% occurring only once. The same specimen was also included in a second study, on T cells expressing NK-cell markers. That paper states: From sorted CD3+CD56+NKG2C+, CD3+CD56+NKG2C- and CD3+CD56-NKG2C+ T cells came the TCR beta repertoires. Seven of the eight sequenced donors were classified as HCMV-seropositive, and one was classified as seronegative. Top CD8+ clonotypes included the dominant CD3+CD56+NKG2C+ clonotypes in several donors. The study found these clonotypes also leading the CD3+CD56-NKG2C+ fraction in four donors.

Sequenced sample: PBMCs. The chain recombines TRBV6-5 with TRBJ2-1; no definite D call. The receptor's source is a woman aged 18-35 years in good health. The CDR3 sequence is CASSYSIGASYNEQFF. CDR3 DNA: TGTGCCAGCAGTTACTCGATCGGCGCCTCCTACAATGAGCAGTTCTTC.